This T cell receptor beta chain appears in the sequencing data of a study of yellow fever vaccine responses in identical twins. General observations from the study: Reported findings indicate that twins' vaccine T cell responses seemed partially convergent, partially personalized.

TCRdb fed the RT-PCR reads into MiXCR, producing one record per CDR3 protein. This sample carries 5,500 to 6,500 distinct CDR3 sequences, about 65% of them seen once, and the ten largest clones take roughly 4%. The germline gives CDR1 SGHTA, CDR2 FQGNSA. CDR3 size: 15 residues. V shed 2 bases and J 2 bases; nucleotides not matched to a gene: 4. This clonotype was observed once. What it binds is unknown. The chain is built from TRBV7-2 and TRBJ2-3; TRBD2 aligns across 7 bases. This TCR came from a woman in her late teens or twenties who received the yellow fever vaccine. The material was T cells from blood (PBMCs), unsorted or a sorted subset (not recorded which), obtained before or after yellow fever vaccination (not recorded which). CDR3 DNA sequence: TGTGCCAGCAGCTTACAAAGCGGGAACACAGATACGCAGTATTTT. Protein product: CASSLQSGNTDTQYF.